This is a list of T cell receptor beta chains from one sample in a study of Ad26.COV2.S vaccination and SARS-CoV-2 variants. The method was immunoSEQ multiplex PCR; TCRdb's version includes in-frame clones alone and lacks a portion of them. The sample lists 410,000 or so clones; approximately 90% were seen once. Sequenced material: peripheral blood, taken in a trial of Ad26.COV2.S vaccine versus placebo. These TCRs come from a person aged 18-60 years who received the Ad26.COV2.S COVID-19 vaccine or a placebo. CDR3s include the opening cysteine and the closing phenylalanine or tryptophan. The order of the fields is clone size, D gene, CDR3 length, V gene, J gene, CDR3 protein, CDR3 DNA. A D gene is named only where the DNA matches it firmly. Clone size is not always given. Where it is, it says once, few, many or a class for expanded clones.

>NA|TRBD2|16|TRBV30|TRBJ2-3
CAWSLGLAGTTDTQYF
TGTGCCTGGAGTCTGGGACTAGCGGGGACCACAGATACGCAGTATTTT
>many|NA|14|TRBV10-1|TRBJ1-1
CASSPGSGSAEAFF
TGCGCCAGCAGTCCAGGGAGTGGGAGCGCTGAAGCTTTCTTT
>NA|NA|14|TRBV5-6|TRBJ1-6
CASSLAETNSPLHF
TGTGCCAGCAGCTTGGCCGAGACGAATTCACCCCTCCACTTT
>once|NA|15|TRBV9|TRBJ1-1
CASSVGNPLDSEAFF
TGTGCCAGCAGCGTCGGAAACCCTCTGGACAGTGAAGCTTTCTTT
>NA|NA|14|TRBV18|TRBJ2-1
CASSPAYQGNEQFF
TGTGCCAGCTCACCAGCCTATCAGGGCAATGAGCAGTTCTTC
>NA|NA|13|TRBV30|TRBJ2-1
CAWKGLPEGEQFF
TGTGCCTGGAAGGGCCTGCCCGAGGGTGAGCAGTTCTTC
>NA|NA|11|TRBV29-1|TRBJ1-1
CSVGQNTEAFF
TGCAGCGTGGGACAGAACACTGAAGCTTTCTTT
>few|TRBD1|17|TRBV5-1|TRBJ1-1
CASSLVPGQGLDTEAFF
TGCGCCAGCAGCTTGGTCCCGGGACAGGGTTTGGACACTGAAGCTTTCTTT
>once|NA|13|TRBV25-1|TRBJ2-2
CASSTTYTGELFF
TGTGCCAGCAGCACGACCTACACCGGGGAGCTGTTTTTT
>NA|NA|14|TRBV6-5|TRBJ2-7
CASRQDRAPYEQYF
TGTGCCAGCAGACAGGACAGAGCCCCCTACGAGCAGTACTTC
>NA|NA|17|TRBV5-3|TRBJ2-6
CARSLAGYPSGANVLTF
TGTGCCAGAAGCTTGGCGGGATACCCCTCTGGGGCCAACGTCCTGACTTTC
>NA|NA|12|TRBV30|TRBJ1-3
CAQPGNGNTIYF
TGTGCTCAGCCGGGGAACGGAAACACCATATATTTT
>NA|NA|13|TRBV18|TRBJ2-5
CASSREYQETQYF
TGTGCCAGCTCACGGGAGTACCAAGAGACCCAGTACTTC
>NA|TRBD2|13|TRBV6-4|TRBJ2-1
CASSWDYRGEQFF
TGTGCCAGCAGTTGGGACTACCGAGGGGAGCAGTTCTTC
>NA|TRBD2|15|TRBV19|TRBJ2-1
CASTGLAGGHNEQFF
TGTGCCAGTACCGGGCTAGCGGGAGGGCATAATGAGCAGTTCTTC
>NA|NA|14|TRBV30|TRBJ2-3
CAWSVAGSTDTQYF
TGTGCCTGGAGTGTGGCGGGGAGCACAGATACGCAGTATTTT
>NA|NA|15|TRBV7-9|TRBJ2-6
CASSRTESGANVLTF
TGTGCCAGCAGCAGGACGGAATCTGGGGCCAACGTCCTGACTTTC
>NA|NA|15|TRBV28|TRBJ2-6
CASSFGVPGANVLTF
TGTGCCAGCAGTTTCGGGGTCCCGGGGGCCAACGTCCTGACTTTC
>NA|TRBD1|14|TRBV30|TRBJ1-2
CAWSATGGFRGYTF
TGTGCCTGGAGTGCTACAGGGGGGTTTCGGGGCTACACCTTC
>NA|NA|18|TRBV21-1|TRBJ2-1
CASSKRGTSGTDYNEQFF
TGTGCCAGCAGCAAAAGGGGGACTAGCGGGACCGACTACAATGAGCAGTTCTTC
>NA|NA|15|TRBV5-1|TRBJ1-1
CASSLSSRVWTEAFF
TGCGCCAGCAGCTTGTCCTCCAGGGTGTGGACTGAAGCTTTCTTT
>NA|NA|13|TRBV2|TRBJ2-7
CASNRDGSYEQYF
TGTGCCAGCAACCGGGACGGGTCCTACGAGCAGTACTTC
>NA|TRBD1|15|TRBV11-2|TRBJ2-5
CASSLRDRDGETQYF
TGTGCCAGCAGCCTCCGGGACAGGGATGGAGAGACCCAGTACTTC
>once|TRBD1|13|TRBV11-2|TRBJ1-1
CASSVPGGTEAFF
TGTGCCAGCAGCGTACCAGGGGGCACTGAAGCTTTCTTT
>NA|TRBD1|13|TRBV20-1|TRBJ2-1
CSASGGTGREQFF
TGCAGTGCTAGTGGCGGGACAGGGAGGGAGCAGTTCTTC
>NA|NA|17|TRBV7-8|TRBJ2-2
CASSLGTPSMNTGELFF
TGTGCCAGCAGCTTAGGGACGCCTAGTATGAACACCGGGGAGCTGTTTTTT
>NA|NA|15|TRBV21-1|TRBJ1-4
CASSKVHGGRGKLFF
TGTGCCAGCAGCAAAGTTCACGGGGGAAGGGGAAAACTGTTTTTT
>NA|TRBD1|14|TRBV7-9|TRBJ2-7
CASSPRDREGEQYF
TGTGCCAGCAGCCCAAGGGACAGGGAGGGCGAGCAGTACTTC
>NA|TRBD2|16|TRBV15|TRBJ2-7
CATSREPTSGSYEQYF
TGTGCCACCAGCAGAGAACCGACTAGCGGATCCTACGAGCAGTACTTC
>NA|TRBD2|17|TRBV19|TRBJ2-3
CASTPPSGSVSTDTQYF
TGTGCCAGTACTCCACCAAGCGGGAGCGTAAGCACAGATACGCAGTATTTT
>few|NA|17|TRBV5-1|TRBJ2-2
CASSSGSAFANTGELFF
TGCGCCAGCAGCTCCGGATCAGCCTTTGCGAACACCGGGGAGCTGTTTTTT
>NA|TRBD1|14|TRBV3-1/TRBV3-2|TRBJ1-1
CASSQAGQGAEAFF
TGTGCCAGCAGCCAAGCGGGACAGGGGGCCGAAGCTTTCTTT
>once|TRBD1|13|TRBV27|TRBJ1-1
CASSPLDRAEAFF
TGTGCCAGCAGCCCCCTTGACAGGGCTGAAGCTTTCTTT
>once|TRBD2|18|TRBV3-1/TRBV3-2|TRBJ2-5
CASSQGPGASGVEGTQYF
TGTGCCAGCAGCCAAGGCCCAGGGGCTAGCGGGGTGGAGGGGACCCAGTACTTC
>NA|NA|13|TRBV12-3/TRBV12-4|TRBJ1-3
CASRKAGGNTIYF
TGTGCCAGCCGTAAGGCGGGGGGAAACACCATATATTTT
>NA|TRBD2|17|TRBV7-6|TRBJ2-7
CASSLSVGTSGTYEQYF
TGTGCCAGCAGCTTATCTGTTGGGACTAGCGGGACCTACGAGCAGTACTTC
>NA|TRBD1|14|TRBV7-9|TRBJ1-3
CASSKQGTGNTIYF
TGTGCCAGCAGTAAACAGGGGACTGGAAACACCATATATTTT
>NA|TRBD1|14|TRBV14|TRBJ2-7
CASSQQGANYEQYF
TGTGCCAGCAGCCAACAGGGGGCGAACTACGAGCAGTACTTC
>NA|TRBD1|16|TRBV19|TRBJ1-2
CASTHSDRLRRGGYTF
TGTGCCAGTACCCACTCGGACAGGCTTAGAAGGGGTGGCTACACCTTC
>many|NA|13|TRBV3-1/TRBV3-2|TRBJ2-7
CASSQEAPYEQYF
TGTGCCAGCAGCCAAGAGGCGCCCTACGAGCAGTACTTC
>NA|NA|14|TRBV6-5|TRBJ1-2
CASSRTGQAGGYTF
TGTGCCAGCAGTCGTACAGGGCAGGCGGGTGGCTACACCTTC
>NA|NA|13|TRBV18|TRBJ2-2
CASSPLATGELFF
TGTGCCAGCTCACCACTAGCCACCGGGGAGCTGTTTTTT
>NA|TRBD1|15|TRBV7-2|TRBJ2-5
CASNLQGVSGETQYF
TGTGCCAGCAACCTACAGGGGGTATCGGGAGAGACCCAGTACTTC
>NA|NA|16|TRBV7-2|TRBJ1-3
CASSPPPRHYGNTIYF
TGTGCCAGCAGCCCCCCGCCCAGGCATTATGGAAACACCATATATTTT
>NA|TRBD1|18|TRBV3-1/TRBV3-2|TRBJ1-3
CASSQDGTVPLGGNTIYF
TGTGCCAGCAGCCAAGATGGGACAGTGCCCCTGGGTGGAAACACCATATATTTT
>NA|NA|14|TRBV15|TRBJ2-7
CATSRDLGQYEQYF
TGTGCCACCAGCAGAGATCTAGGACAGTACGAGCAGTACTTC
>NA|TRBD1|14|TRBV4-1|TRBJ1-2
CASSQLTGAYGYTF
TGCGCCAGCAGCCAATTGACAGGGGCCTATGGCTACACCTTC
>NA|TRBD2|16|TRBV10-3|TRBJ2-1
CAISELAGALYNEQFF
TGTGCCATCAGTGAACTAGCGGGAGCTTTATACAATGAGCAGTTCTTC
>NA|NA|12|TRBV29-1|TRBJ2-7
CSVAPKGYEQYF
TGCAGCGTTGCTCCGAAGGGGTACGAGCAGTACTTC
>NA|NA|14|TRBV6-2/TRBV6-3|TRBJ2-1
CASSYGGIYNEQFF
TGTGCCAGCAGTTACGGCGGGATCTACAATGAGCAGTTCTTC
>NA|TRBD2|14|TRBV9|TRBJ2-7
CASSKGRASNEQYF
TGTGCCAGCAGTAAAGGGAGGGCCAGCAACGAGCAGTACTTC
>NA|TRBD2|15|TRBV4-1|TRBJ2-7
CASSLGLAGQYEQYF
TGCGCCAGCAGCCTCGGACTAGCGGGACAGTACGAGCAGTACTTC
>NA|NA|13|TRBV6-5|TRBJ1-1
CASRITKNTEAFF
TGTGCCAGCAGGATCACGAAAAACACTGAAGCTTTCTTT
>NA|TRBD1|17|TRBV2|TRBJ1-2
CASSRTGGGGSRYGYTF
TGTGCCAGCAGCCGAACAGGGGGCGGCGGCTCACGCTATGGCTACACCTTC
>NA|TRBD1|16|TRBV18|TRBJ1-2
CASSYQSGQGWGGYTF
TGTGCCAGCTCGTACCAGTCGGGACAGGGATGGGGTGGCTACACCTTC
>NA|TRBD1|17|TRBV9|TRBJ1-2
CASSVDPTGEPNYGYTF
TGTGCCAGCAGCGTCGACCCCACAGGGGAACCTAACTATGGCTACACCTTC
>NA|NA|16|TRBV4-1|TRBJ1-5
CASSQEGRGGNQPQHF
TGCGCCAGCAGCCAAGAGGGCAGGGGTGGGAATCAGCCCCAGCATTTT